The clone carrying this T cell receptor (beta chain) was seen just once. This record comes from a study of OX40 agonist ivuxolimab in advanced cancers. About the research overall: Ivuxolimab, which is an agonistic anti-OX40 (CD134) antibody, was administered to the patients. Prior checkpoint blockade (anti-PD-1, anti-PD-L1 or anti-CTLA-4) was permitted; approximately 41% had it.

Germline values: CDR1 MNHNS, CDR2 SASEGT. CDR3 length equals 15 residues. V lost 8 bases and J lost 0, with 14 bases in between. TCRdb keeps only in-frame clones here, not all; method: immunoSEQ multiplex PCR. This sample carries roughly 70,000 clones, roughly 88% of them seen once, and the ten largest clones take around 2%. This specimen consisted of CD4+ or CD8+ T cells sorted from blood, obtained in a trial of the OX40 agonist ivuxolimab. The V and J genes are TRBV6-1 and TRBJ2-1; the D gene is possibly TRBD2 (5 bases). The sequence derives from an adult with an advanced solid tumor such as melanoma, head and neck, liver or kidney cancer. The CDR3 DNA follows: TGTGCCAGCGGAGGCGGCCGAAGCTCCTACAATGAGCAGTTCTTC. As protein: CASGGGRSSYNEQFF.